The clone carrying this T cell receptor beta chain occurred many times. Its matching antigen is unknown. This specimen belongs to a study of identical twins. Among all donors, each was a healthy Caucasian. Between the trimmed V and J ends, which lost 0 bases and 1 base, there was a span of 8 bases. The CDR3 loop spans 15 amino acids. From germline, CDR1 is SGHTA and CDR2 FQGNSA. General study results and limits: A partial confounding effect on zero-insertion analyses could come from invariant MAIT and iNKT cells. Researchers reported excess low generation probability among twin-shared out-of-frame alpha sequences. Insertions were fewer in abundant cord blood beta clonotypes, whereas memory repertoires showed none of this pattern.

TCRdb re-called the 5' RACE reads through MiXCR, storing one row per CDR3 protein. The sample carries approximately 1.8 million distinct CDR3 sequences, about 30% recorded once. The chain links TRBV7-2 to TRBJ2-3; D not resolved. This TCR was recovered from a newborn girl in good health. The specimen was cord blood. The CDR3 here is CASSLASLGTDTQYF. For the CDR3, the DNA is TGTGCCAGCAGCTTAGCAAGTCTCGGCACAGATACGCAGTATTTT.